This is a list of T cell receptor beta chains from one sample in a study of blood T cell repertoires in COVID-19. Clones were read by immunoSEQ multiplex PCR, and TCRdb kept only the in-frame ones, dropping some. The repertoire holds a few hundred thousand clones, with 80% to 90% as singletons. Input material: peripheral blood. The receptor set was obtained from a man aged 35 to 55 with acute or convalescent COVID-19. Both conserved end residues are part of each CDR3. D genes are given only for firm matches. Not all rows give a size; the values are once, few, many and, for expanded clones, a class.

abundance: NA
j_gene: TRBJ2-2
v_gene: TRBV25-1
len: 17
d_gene: NA
CDR3nt: TGTGCCAGCAGTGAAAGGAGCGGCCTATCCTACACCGGGGAGCTGTTTTTT
CDR3aa: CASSERSGLSYTGELFF

abundance: NA
j_gene: TRBJ1-2
v_gene: TRBV4-1
len: 17
d_gene: NA
CDR3nt: TGCGCCAGCAGCCAAGTGGGACGGGGGTCCCTCTACTATGGCTACACCTTC
CDR3aa: CASSQVGRGSLYYGYTF

abundance: NA
j_gene: TRBJ1-4
v_gene: TRBV10-3
len: 14
d_gene: TRBD1
CDR3nt: TGTGCCATCAGTCGGGACAGGGACGACGAAAAACTGTTTTTT
CDR3aa: CAISRDRDDEKLFF

abundance: NA
j_gene: TRBJ2-1
v_gene: TRBV2
len: 15
d_gene: TRBD2
CDR3nt: TGTGCCAGCAGTGAGTTGCTGGGGGGGGACAATGAGCAGTTCTTC
CDR3aa: CASSELLGGDNEQFF

abundance: NA
j_gene: TRBJ2-3
v_gene: TRBV5-4
len: 15
d_gene: TRBD1
CDR3nt: TGTGCCAGCAGCCGGGGACAGACTAGCACAGATACGCAGTATTTT
CDR3aa: CASSRGQTSTDTQYF

abundance: NA
j_gene: TRBJ1-1
v_gene: TRBV14
len: 13
d_gene: NA
CDR3nt: TGTGCCAGCAGCCAATCGAGGAACACTGAAGCTTTCTTT
CDR3aa: CASSQSRNTEAFF

abundance: NA
j_gene: TRBJ2-1
v_gene: TRBV5-6
len: 15
d_gene: TRBD1
CDR3nt: TGTGCCAGCAGCTTCACAGGGGGCTATAAGGATGAGCAGTTCTTC
CDR3aa: CASSFTGGYKDEQFF

abundance: NA
j_gene: TRBJ1-2
v_gene: TRBV30
len: 14
d_gene: NA
CDR3nt: TGTGCCTGGAGTGCGCAGGGTCGCAACTATGGCTACACCTTC
CDR3aa: CAWSAQGRNYGYTF

abundance: NA
j_gene: TRBJ1-5
v_gene: TRBV6-1
len: 19
d_gene: TRBD1
CDR3nt: TGTGCCAGCAGTGAATGGGGACGGAGGGACAGCTATAGCAATCAGCCCCAGCATTTT
CDR3aa: CASSEWGRRDSYSNQPQHF

abundance: NA
j_gene: TRBJ2-2
v_gene: TRBV5-1
len: 13
d_gene: TRBD1
CDR3nt: TGCGCCAGCAGCCGGACAGGGGCCGGGGAGCTGTTTTTT
CDR3aa: CASSRTGAGELFF

abundance: NA
j_gene: TRBJ2-1
v_gene: TRBV27
len: 17
d_gene: TRBD2
CDR3nt: TGTGCCAGCAGTTTGCTTACTAGCGGGGGGGGCTACAATGAGCAGTTCTTC
CDR3aa: CASSLLTSGGGYNEQFF

abundance: few
j_gene: TRBJ1-5
v_gene: TRBV6-1
len: 13
d_gene: TRBD1
CDR3nt: TGTGCCAGCAGAATACAGGGGGGACAGCCCCAGCATTTT
CDR3aa: CASRIQGGQPQHF

abundance: NA
j_gene: TRBJ2-7
v_gene: TRBV6-5
len: 15
d_gene: NA
CDR3nt: TGTGCCAGCAGTTACTCTTTGGGGGGTTTAAACGAGCAGTACTTC
CDR3aa: CASSYSLGGLNEQYF

abundance: NA
j_gene: TRBJ2-4
v_gene: TRBV5-1
len: 18
d_gene: NA
CDR3nt: TGCGCCAGCAGCTTGGAGGTAACAGGGCGAAGTTCCAAAAACATTCAGTACTTC
CDR3aa: CASSLEVTGRSSKNIQYF

abundance: few
j_gene: TRBJ2-7
v_gene: TRBV4-1
len: 15
d_gene: TRBD1
CDR3nt: TGCGCCAGCAGCCTCCGTCCCGGGACAGGGAACGAGCAGTACTTC
CDR3aa: CASSLRPGTGNEQYF

abundance: NA
j_gene: TRBJ1-1
v_gene: TRBV7-8
len: 13
d_gene: TRBD1
CDR3nt: TGTGCCAGCAGCGTAGGAGACAGGGGTCGGGCTTTCTTT
CDR3aa: CASSVGDRGRAFF

abundance: NA
j_gene: TRBJ2-5
v_gene: TRBV2
len: 13
d_gene: NA
CDR3nt: TGTGCCAGCAATTACAGGGTGGGAGAGACCCAGTACTTC
CDR3aa: CASNYRVGETQYF

abundance: NA
j_gene: TRBJ1-2
v_gene: TRBV19
len: 11
d_gene: NA
CDR3nt: TGTGCCAGTATCGGGTACTATGGCTACACCTTC
CDR3aa: CASIGYYGYTF

abundance: few
j_gene: TRBJ1-5
v_gene: TRBV9
len: 16
d_gene: TRBD1
CDR3nt: TGTGCCAGCAGCGTAGGTGGAGGGGGCAATGCTCAGCCCCAGCATTTT
CDR3aa: CASSVGGGGNAQPQHF

abundance: NA
j_gene: TRBJ1-2
v_gene: TRBV2
len: 16
d_gene: NA
CDR3nt: TGTGCCAGCCACGAAGAAGAGGGCCCTACTAACTATGGCTACACCTTC
CDR3aa: CASHEEEGPTNYGYTF

abundance: NA
j_gene: TRBJ2-3
v_gene: TRBV14
len: 15
d_gene: TRBD2
CDR3nt: TGTGCCAGCAGTCAGGGACTAGCGGGACTCGATACGCAGTATTTT
CDR3aa: CASSQGLAGLDTQYF

abundance: NA
j_gene: TRBJ1-1
v_gene: TRBV28
len: 12
d_gene: NA
CDR3nt: TGTGCCAGCAGTTTAATTCCGGGTGAAGCTTTCTTT
CDR3aa: CASSLIPGEAFF

abundance: once
j_gene: TRBJ2-1
v_gene: TRBV5-1
len: 13
d_gene: NA
CDR3nt: TGCGCCAGCAGCTTGGCGGTCGGGAATGAGCAGTTCTTC
CDR3aa: CASSLAVGNEQFF

abundance: NA
j_gene: TRBJ1-6
v_gene: TRBV9
len: 12
d_gene: NA
CDR3nt: TGTGCCAGCAGCCTTAGAAATTCACCCCTCCACTTT
CDR3aa: CASSLRNSPLHF

abundance: NA
j_gene: TRBJ2-7
v_gene: TRBV14
len: 15
d_gene: NA
CDR3nt: TGTGCCAGCAGTCACAGGGCCCAGGGTAGCTACGAGCAGTACTTC
CDR3aa: CASSHRAQGSYEQYF

abundance: NA
j_gene: TRBJ2-5
v_gene: TRBV5-6
len: 15
d_gene: TRBD1
CDR3nt: TGTGCCAGCAGCCGCCCGGGACAGGGCCAAGAGACCCAGTACTTC
CDR3aa: CASSRPGQGQETQYF

abundance: NA
j_gene: TRBJ2-4
v_gene: TRBV7-2
len: 11
d_gene: TRBD1
CDR3nt: TGTGCCAGCAGCACTATCGGGACAGTGTACTTC
CDR3aa: CASSTIGTVYF

abundance: NA
j_gene: TRBJ2-1
v_gene: TRBV5-4
len: 10
d_gene: NA
CDR3nt: TGTGGGTGGGGCGTCTATGAGCAGTTCTTC
CDR3aa: CGWGVYEQFF

abundance: NA
j_gene: TRBJ2-5
v_gene: TRBV11-2
len: 15
d_gene: TRBD1
CDR3nt: TGTGCCAGCAGCCCGACCGGGACAGAGCAAGAGACCCAGTACTTC
CDR3aa: CASSPTGTEQETQYF

abundance: NA
j_gene: TRBJ2-5
v_gene: TRBV5-1
len: 16
d_gene: TRBD2
CDR3nt: TGCGCCAGCAGGCCAACTAGCGGGGGCCCGCAAGAGACCCAGTACTTC
CDR3aa: CASRPTSGGPQETQYF

abundance: NA
j_gene: TRBJ2-7
v_gene: TRBV7-2
len: 14
d_gene: NA
CDR3nt: TGTGCCAGCAGCATGATTAGTAACCCCTACGAGCAGTACTTC
CDR3aa: CASSMISNPYEQYF

abundance: few
j_gene: TRBJ1-2
v_gene: TRBV28
len: 13
d_gene: NA
CDR3nt: TGTGCCAGCAGTTTAGGGCAGTTAAGCGGCTACACCTTC
CDR3aa: CASSLGQLSGYTF

abundance: NA
j_gene: TRBJ2-2
v_gene: TRBV6-5
len: 12
d_gene: NA
CDR3nt: TGTGCCAGCAGTTCATACACCGGGGAGCTGTTTTTT
CDR3aa: CASSSYTGELFF

abundance: many
j_gene: TRBJ2-2
v_gene: TRBV4-2
len: 14
d_gene: TRBD1
CDR3nt: TGTGCCAGCAGCCTGGGACAGGGGACCGGGGAGCTGTTTTTT
CDR3aa: CASSLGQGTGELFF

abundance: NA
j_gene: TRBJ2-5
v_gene: TRBV7-2
len: 16
d_gene: TRBD2
CDR3nt: TGTGCCAGCAGCTTAGATAGCGGGGGGGCCGCGGAGACCCAGTACTTC
CDR3aa: CASSLDSGGAAETQYF

abundance: NA
j_gene: TRBJ2-3
v_gene: TRBV13
len: 15
d_gene: TRBD1
CDR3nt: TGTGCCAGCAGCCAAACAGGGGGCCGGACAGATACGCAGTATTTT
CDR3aa: CASSQTGGRTDTQYF

abundance: NA
j_gene: TRBJ1-4
v_gene: TRBV6-5
len: 14
d_gene: NA
CDR3nt: TGTGCCAGCAGGGCGGGGCCTGTGAATGAAAAACTGTTTTTT
CDR3aa: CASRAGPVNEKLFF

abundance: NA
j_gene: TRBJ2-1
v_gene: TRBV24-1
len: 16
d_gene: NA
CDR3nt: TGTGCCACCAGTGATCTCCCCGGTAGATACTACAATGAGCAGTTCTTC
CDR3aa: CATSDLPGRYYNEQFF

abundance: NA
j_gene: TRBJ2-7
v_gene: TRBV7-2
len: 18
d_gene: TRBD1
CDR3nt: TGTGCCAGCAGCTTATCTCAGGACAGGGGCCGCCACGTAAGGAGGCAGTACTTC
CDR3aa: CASSLSQDRGRHVRRQYF

abundance: NA
j_gene: TRBJ2-1
v_gene: TRBV11-3
len: 14
d_gene: TRBD2
CDR3nt: TGTGCCAGCAGCTTAGCGGGAGGGCCCGATGAGCAGTTCTTC
CDR3aa: CASSLAGGPDEQFF

abundance: few
j_gene: TRBJ1-5
v_gene: TRBV30
len: 19
d_gene: TRBD1
CDR3nt: TGTGCCTGGAGTGCGGACAGGGGCCTCACCTCTACAGGAAGGCAGCCCCAGCATTTT
CDR3aa: CAWSADRGLTSTGRQPQHF

abundance: NA
j_gene: TRBJ2-7
v_gene: TRBV6-5
len: 12
d_gene: NA
CDR3nt: TGTGCCAGCAGTTCGTCCCTATACGAGCAGTACTTC
CDR3aa: CASSSSLYEQYF

abundance: NA
j_gene: TRBJ2-3
v_gene: TRBV29-1
len: 16
d_gene: TRBD1
CDR3nt: TGCAGCGTTGAAGTGGCCGGGACAGGGGGGGGAGATACGCAGTATTTT
CDR3aa: CSVEVAGTGGGDTQYF

abundance: few
j_gene: TRBJ2-3
v_gene: TRBV5-6
len: 14
d_gene: TRBD1
CDR3nt: TGTGCCAGCAGTCCCGGGACAGGGATAAGGACGCAGTATTTT
CDR3aa: CASSPGTGIRTQYF

abundance: once
j_gene: TRBJ1-2
v_gene: TRBV30
len: 13
d_gene: NA
CDR3nt: TGTGCCTGGAGTTGGGACACCGGCTATGGCTACACCTTC
CDR3aa: CAWSWDTGYGYTF

abundance: NA
j_gene: TRBJ1-4
v_gene: TRBV18
len: 15
d_gene: NA
CDR3nt: TGTGCCAGCTCACCAGCGATAGGGGTTGAAGAAAAACTGTTTTTT
CDR3aa: CASSPAIGVEEKLFF

abundance: once
j_gene: TRBJ2-1
v_gene: TRBV6-5
len: 16
d_gene: TRBD2
CDR3nt: TGTGCCAGCAGTTACTCGATGGGACTACCCTACAATGAGCAGTTCTTC
CDR3aa: CASSYSMGLPYNEQFF

abundance: once
j_gene: TRBJ1-2
v_gene: TRBV5-1
len: 13
d_gene: TRBD1
CDR3nt: TGCGCCAGCAGCCCTTACAGGGGCGATGGCTACACCTTC
CDR3aa: CASSPYRGDGYTF

abundance: NA
j_gene: TRBJ2-7
v_gene: TRBV3-1/TRBV3-2
len: 15
d_gene: TRBD2
CDR3nt: TGTGCCAGCAGCCTTGGGACTAGCGGGGGTAGCGAGCAGTACTTC
CDR3aa: CASSLGTSGGSEQYF

abundance: NA
j_gene: TRBJ1-5
v_gene: TRBV28
len: 14
d_gene: NA
CDR3nt: TGTGCCAGCAGCTCCGGACAGAGAAATCAGCCCCAGCATTTT
CDR3aa: CASSSGQRNQPQHF

abundance: once
j_gene: TRBJ2-7
v_gene: TRBV10-3
len: 14
d_gene: TRBD2
CDR3nt: TGTGCCATCAGTGATTCCGGGGGGGCCTACGAGCAGTACTTC
CDR3aa: CAISDSGGAYEQYF

abundance: NA
j_gene: TRBJ2-2
v_gene: TRBV9
len: 17
d_gene: TRBD1
CDR3nt: TGTGCCAGCAGCGGAGGGGGTAGGACAGGGCGACCCGGGGAGCTGTTTTTT
CDR3aa: CASSGGGRTGRPGELFF

abundance: NA
j_gene: TRBJ1-1
v_gene: TRBV7-2
len: 13
d_gene: NA
CDR3nt: TGTGCCAGCAGCTTTAGCATTAACACTGAAGCTTTCTTT
CDR3aa: CASSFSINTEAFF

abundance: once
j_gene: TRBJ2-5
v_gene: TRBV5-5
len: 13
d_gene: TRBD1
CDR3nt: TGTGCCAGCAGCTTGCGACAGGGAGAGACCCAGTACTTC
CDR3aa: CASSLRQGETQYF